The T cell receptor (beta chain) under discussion was sequenced for a study of blood T cell repertoires in COVID-19 (dated by TCRdb to 2019 to 2021). The study in broad terms: Collaborator samples came from the United States, Italy and Spain and covered acute and convalescent phases of COVID-19. HLA class I and class II types, where available, came from metadata supplied by the sample provider rather than from assay-based typing. The samples were drawn from the first 160 participants of the ongoing ImmuneRACE study and from about 1,200 subjects provided by 6 global collaborators. The material from the prospective study consisted of cDNA or gDNA derived from T cells, B-cell-depleted T cells, or PBMCs. Nearly every sample came with metadata listing a de-identified subject ID, COVID-19 status, age in years and sex. The repertoires were released in a freely available public database meant as a resource for research on the immune response to SARS-CoV-2. Deeply sampled blood TCRbeta repertoires from subjects exposed to, actively infected with, or recovered from COVID-19 were included in the dataset. Broad study findings and their caveats: The amount of clinical and demographic metadata varied by source and participant and was provided uncurated.

Notes on this clone: Its antigen remains unidentified. No qualities accompany the bases; no much larger clone lies one base away. Other DNA sequences in this specimen translate into the identical CDR3.

TCRbeta CDR3 regions were amplified from genomic DNA by means of the immunoSEQ Assay, a bias-controlled multiplex PCR. As for the original processing: Within the assay, amplification of reference gene primers was used to estimate how many nucleated cells each sample contained. To quantify the absolute abundance of each unique TCRbeta CDR3 rearrangement, sequence reads were collapsed and filtered. For each sample, productive Simpson clonality was calculated by taking the square root of Simpson's diversity index across productive rearrangements. TCRdb stores this immuneACCESS table with in-frame sequences only. Part of the clones is absent; in the studies checked, under half of the shortfall reflects unresolved V genes, and no reason is known for the rest. V and J calls plus clone size are reproduced from that table; the DNA served to infer D and trimming. The sample table contains over 450,000 clones; only one count was recorded for about 89% of them. The ten largest clonotypes hold less than 9.5% of the sample.

One collaborating source in Seattle enrolled patients while the patients were actively infected and followed the patients over time throughout the course of disease. Whole blood was collected in K2EDTA tubes by collaborating institutions according to the institutions' own protocols. For TCRbeta analysis, collaborators shipped samples as frozen whole blood, isolated PBMCs, or DNA extracted from either of those sample types. Sample: peripheral blood. This clonotype was sampled from a woman aged 50 to 65 with COVID-19, enrolled during active disease.

Here the CDR3 is given as CASSFLTYEQYF. The DNA reads as follows: TGTGCCAGCAGTTTTCTTACTTACGAGCAGTACTTC. Recombination linked TRBV28 to TRBJ2-7; the D gene cannot be named for sure. From its cysteine to its phenylalanine, the CDR3 spans 12 amino acids. Of the read, only the CDR3 DNA is kept; its 36 bases are in frame from base 1. Via the germline V gene, CDR1 is MDHEN and CDR2 SYDVKM. V drops 3 bases and J drops 4 bases, leaving 7 bases in between.